These T cell receptor beta chains were read from a single sample in a study of response to subunit inactivated influenza vaccine. Using its own MiXCR run on the RT-PCR reads, TCRdb lists one record per CDR3 protein. The profile covers 450,000 to 600,000 distinct CDR3 sequences, with roughly 8.2% appearing a single time and under 15% taken by the ten largest. Sequencing used PBMCs from blood, obtained less than 30 months after vaccination. The receptors here all came from a man aged 50 to 75 who received an inactivated influenza vaccine. Each CDR3 is given with its conserved first and last residue. A D gene is named only where the DNA matches it firmly. Not all rows give a size; the values are once, few, many and, for expanded clones, a class.

few	NA	TRBV3-1	TRBJ1-4	CASSQGGRNEKLFF	TGTGCCAGCAGCCAAGGAGGGAGGAATGAAAAACTGTTTTTT
few	NA	TRBV30	TRBJ2-2	CAWRLLGTGELFF	TGTGCCTGGAGGTTATTGGGGACCGGGGAGCTGTTTTTT
many	NA	TRBV11-2	TRBJ2-7	CASSLNEGLEQYF	TGTGCCAGCAGCTTAAATGAGGGACTCGAGCAGTACTTC
few	TRBD1	TRBV28	TRBJ2-3	CASSPSGQGSYTQYF	TGTGCCAGCAGTCCCTCGGGACAGGGGTCGTATACGCAGTATTTT
NA	NA	TRBV27	TRBJ2-7	CASGKSRGSYEQYF	TGTGCCAGCGGGAAAAGCCGGGGGTCCTACGAGCAGTACTTC
few	NA	TRBV5-1	TRBJ2-1	CASSLDRPDVNEQFF	TGCGCCAGCAGCTTGGACCGCCCTGACGTAAATGAGCAGTTCTTC
few	NA	TRBV4-2	TRBJ2-1	CASSRVLGTVNNEQFF	TGTGCCAGCAGCCGAGTGCTCGGGACTGTAAACAATGAGCAGTTCTTC
few	NA	TRBV6-2/TRBV6-3	TRBJ2-5	CASSSGVRRETQYF	TGTGCCAGCAGTTCGGGGGTCCGGCGGGAGACCCAGTACTTC
few	NA	TRBV4-3	TRBJ2-6	CASSLHNSGANVLTF	TGCGCCAGCAGCCTACACAACTCTGGGGCCAACGTCCTGACTTTC
NA	TRBD2	TRBV13	TRBJ2-5	CASSGRTSGVETQYF	TGTGCCAGCAGCGGACGGACTAGCGGGGTGGAGACCCAGTACTTC
few	NA	TRBV12-3/TRBV12-4	TRBJ2-7	CASRSGLQSSYEQYF	TGTGCCAGCAGGTCGGGACTCCAGAGCTCCTACGAGCAGTACTTC
many	NA	TRBV7-9	TRBJ1-1	CASTGRSRNTEAFF	TGTGCCAGCACGGGGAGGAGCAGGAACACTGAAGCTTTCTTT
few	NA	TRBV20-1	TRBJ1-2	CSASPDHYGYTF	TGCAGTGCTAGTCCGGACCACTATGGCTACACCTTC
NA	TRBD1	TRBV4-2	TRBJ1-2	CASSQDSSGTAYGYTF	TGTGCCAGCAGCCAAGACTCTTCCGGGACAGCCTATGGCTACACCTTC
few	NA	TRBV12-3/TRBV12-4	TRBJ1-3	CASRPASGNTIYF	TGTGCCAGCAGGCCGGCCTCTGGAAACACCATATATTTT
NA	NA	TRBV18	TRBJ2-7	CASSPLGDEQYF	TGTGCCAGCTCACCCCTAGGAGACGAGCAGTACTTC
few	TRBD1	TRBV5-1	TRBJ1-4	CASSVGDSGEKLFF	TGCGCCAGCAGCGTAGGGGACAGTGGCGAAAAACTGTTTTTT
NA	TRBD2	TRBV7-9	TRBJ2-5	CASSSTSWQETQYF	TGTGCCAGCAGCTCGACTAGCTGGCAAGAGACCCAGTACTTC
few	TRBD2	TRBV29-1	TRBJ2-1	CSGGTSEKNEQFF	TGCAGCGGCGGGACTAGCGAAAAGAATGAGCAGTTCTTC
few	TRBD2	TRBV5-4	TRBJ2-2	CASSFRRGGDTGELFF	TGTGCCAGCAGCTTCAGGCGGGGGGGCGACACCGGGGAGCTGTTTTTT
few	TRBD1	TRBV5-1	TRBJ2-1	CASSFTGQEYNEQFF	TGCGCCAGCAGCTTCACGGGACAGGAGTACAATGAGCAGTTCTTC
NA	TRBD1	TRBV3-1	TRBJ2-7	CASSQRTGGEQYF	TGTGCCAGCAGCCAACGGACAGGGGGCGAGCAGTACTTC
many	NA	TRBV7-8	TRBJ1-5	CASSLGDRGNQPQHF	TGTGCCAGCAGCTTAGGGGATAGGGGCAATCAGCCCCAGCATTTT
few	NA	TRBV2	TRBJ1-5	CASSEEDSESLMAYSNQPQHF	TGTGCCAGCAGTGAGGAGGACAGTGAGAGCCTTATGGCGTATAGCAATCAGCCCCAGCATTTT
NA	NA	TRBV10-3	TRBJ1-5	CAISDRDGQPQHF	TGTGCCATCAGTGACAGGGATGGACAGCCCCAGCATTTT
many	NA	TRBV5-1	TRBJ2-1	CASSLEMTAYNEQFF	TGCGCCAGCAGCTTGGAGATGACGGCGTACAATGAGCAGTTCTTC
NA	TRBD2	TRBV4-2	TRBJ2-1	CASSRPTSGTPSGLFF	TGTGCCAGCAGCCGACCGACTAGCGGGACGCCCTCCGGTCTGTTCTTC
few	NA	TRBV4-1	TRBJ2-1	CASSRTTPPSVLVNEQFF	TGCGCCAGCAGCCGGACGACCCCGCCTAGTGTGCTGGTCAATGAGCAGTTCTTC
few	TRBD2	TRBV7-2	TRBJ2-7	CASSLVGGRTSYEQYF	TGTGCCAGCAGCTTAGTCGGCGGGAGGACCTCCTACGAGCAGTACTTC
few	NA	TRBV7-9	TRBJ1-6	CASSLSQYNSPLHF	TGTGCCAGCAGCTTAAGTCAATATAATTCACCCCTCCACTTT
NA	NA	TRBV7-7	TRBJ2-5	CASSFGHQETQYF	TGTGCTAGCAGCTTTGGGCATCAGGAGACCCAGTACTTC
many	NA	TRBV4-3	TRBJ1-1	CASSQDGSGQAPEAFF	TGCGCCAGCAGCCAAGATGGGTCAGGCCAGGCCCCTGAAGCTTTCTTT
NA	TRBD1	TRBV5-1	TRBJ1-2	CASSLEGQGSGYGYTF	TGCGCCAGCAGCTTGGAAGGACAGGGATCTGGCTATGGCTACACCTTC
many	TRBD2	TRBV15	TRBJ2-1	CATSRRAIAGGQNEQFF	TGTGCCACCAGCAGGAGGGCAATAGCGGGGGGGCAAAATGAGCAGTTCTTC
NA	TRBD2	TRBV5-1	TRBJ2-1	CASSLVTSGSNEQFF	TGCGCCAGCAGCTTGGTCACTAGCGGGTCCAATGAGCAGTTCTTC
many	NA	TRBV28	TRBJ2-3	CASRDLADTQYF	TGTGCCAGCAGGGACTTAGCAGATACGCAGTATTTT
NA	NA	TRBV6-5	TRBJ2-1	CASSYSSTGNEQFF	TGTGCCAGCAGTTACTCGAGTACAGGTAATGAGCAGTTCTTC